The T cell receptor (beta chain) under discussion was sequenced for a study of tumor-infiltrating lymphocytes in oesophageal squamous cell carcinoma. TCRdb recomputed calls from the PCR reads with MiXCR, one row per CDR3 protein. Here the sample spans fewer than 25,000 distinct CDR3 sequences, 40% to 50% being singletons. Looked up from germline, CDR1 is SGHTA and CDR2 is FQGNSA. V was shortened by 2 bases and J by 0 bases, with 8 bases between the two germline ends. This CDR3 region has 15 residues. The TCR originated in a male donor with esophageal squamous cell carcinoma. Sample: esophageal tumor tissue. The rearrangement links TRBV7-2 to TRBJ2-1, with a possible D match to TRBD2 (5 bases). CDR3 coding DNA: TGTGCCAGCAGCTTACGGGATAACTCCTACAATGAGCAGTTCTTC. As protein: CASSLRDNSYNEQFF.